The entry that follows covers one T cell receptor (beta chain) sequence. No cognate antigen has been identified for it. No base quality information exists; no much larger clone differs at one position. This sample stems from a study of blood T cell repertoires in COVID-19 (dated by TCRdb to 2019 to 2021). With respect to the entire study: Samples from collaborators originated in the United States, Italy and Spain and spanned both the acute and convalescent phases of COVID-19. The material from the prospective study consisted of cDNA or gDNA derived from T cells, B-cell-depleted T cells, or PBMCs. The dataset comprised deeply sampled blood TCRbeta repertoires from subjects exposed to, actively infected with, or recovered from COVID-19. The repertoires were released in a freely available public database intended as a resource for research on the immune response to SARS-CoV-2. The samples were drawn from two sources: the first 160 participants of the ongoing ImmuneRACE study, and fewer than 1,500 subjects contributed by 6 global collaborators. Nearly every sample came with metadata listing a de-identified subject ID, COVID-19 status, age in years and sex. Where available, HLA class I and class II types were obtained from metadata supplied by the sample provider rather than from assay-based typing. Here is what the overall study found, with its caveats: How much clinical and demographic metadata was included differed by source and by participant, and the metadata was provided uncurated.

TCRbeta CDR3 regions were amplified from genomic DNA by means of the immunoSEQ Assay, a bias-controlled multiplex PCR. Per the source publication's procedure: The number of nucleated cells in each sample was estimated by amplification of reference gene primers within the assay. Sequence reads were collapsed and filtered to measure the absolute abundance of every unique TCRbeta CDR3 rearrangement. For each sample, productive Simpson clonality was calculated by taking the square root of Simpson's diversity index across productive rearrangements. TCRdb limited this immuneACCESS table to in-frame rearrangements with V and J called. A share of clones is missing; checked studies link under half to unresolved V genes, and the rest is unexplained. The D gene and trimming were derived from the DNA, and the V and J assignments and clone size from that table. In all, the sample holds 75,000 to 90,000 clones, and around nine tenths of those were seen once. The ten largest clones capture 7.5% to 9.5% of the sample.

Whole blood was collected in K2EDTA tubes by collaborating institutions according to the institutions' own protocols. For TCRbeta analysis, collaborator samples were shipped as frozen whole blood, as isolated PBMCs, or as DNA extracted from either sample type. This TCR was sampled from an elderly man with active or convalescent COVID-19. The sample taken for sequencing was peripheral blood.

Here the CDR3 is given as CASNPLGGPGELFF. The nucleotides are TGTGCCAGTAATCCTCTGGGGGGTCCCGGGGAGCTGTTTTTT. Rearrangement joined TRBV19 to TRBJ2-2; the D gene is possibly TRBD2, with 6 bases matching. V loses 7 bases, J loses 6 bases, and the germline ends lie 15 bases apart. The germline V gene (reference sequence) sets CDR1 to LNHDA and CDR2 to SQIVND. The CDR3 runs 14 residues from the cysteine to the phenylalanine. Just CDR3 DNA is preserved here, 42 bases in frame from base 1. This CDR3, with the reference TRBV19 and TRBJ2-2 proteins standing in past its ends, gives the full variable domain DGGITQSPKYLFRKEGQNVTLSCEQNLNHDAMYWYRQDPGQGLRLIYYSQIVNDFQKGDIAEGYSVSREKKESFPLTVTSAQKNPTAFYLCASNPLGGPGELFFGEGSRLTVL.